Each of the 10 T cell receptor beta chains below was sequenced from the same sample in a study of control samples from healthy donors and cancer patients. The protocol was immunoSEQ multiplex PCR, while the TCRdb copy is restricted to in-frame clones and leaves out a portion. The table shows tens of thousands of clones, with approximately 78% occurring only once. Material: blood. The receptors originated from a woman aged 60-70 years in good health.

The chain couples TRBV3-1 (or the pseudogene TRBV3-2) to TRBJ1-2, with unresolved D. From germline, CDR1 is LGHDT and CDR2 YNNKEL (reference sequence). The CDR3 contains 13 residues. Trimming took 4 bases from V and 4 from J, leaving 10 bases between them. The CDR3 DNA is TGTGCCAGCAGCCGTGAGAGTTTCTATGGCTACACCTTC. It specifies CASSRESFYGYTF.

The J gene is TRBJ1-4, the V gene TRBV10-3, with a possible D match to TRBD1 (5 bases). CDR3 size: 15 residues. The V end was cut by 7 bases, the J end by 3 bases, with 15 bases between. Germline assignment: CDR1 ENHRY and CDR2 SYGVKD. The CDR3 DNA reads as TGTGCCATCACAGGCTGGGCGGGGGCTAATGAAAAACTGTTTTTT. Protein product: CAITGWAGANEKLFF.

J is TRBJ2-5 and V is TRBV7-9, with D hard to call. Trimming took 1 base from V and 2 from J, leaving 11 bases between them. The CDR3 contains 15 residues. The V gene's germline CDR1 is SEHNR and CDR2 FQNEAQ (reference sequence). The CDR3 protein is CASSLGWYSQETQYF. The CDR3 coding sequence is TGTGCCAGCAGCTTAGGGTGGTACAGTCAAGAGACCCAGTACTTC.

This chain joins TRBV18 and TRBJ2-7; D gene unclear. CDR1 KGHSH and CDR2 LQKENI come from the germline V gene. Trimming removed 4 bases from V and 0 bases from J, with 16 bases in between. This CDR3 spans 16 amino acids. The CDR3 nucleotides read TGTGCCAGCTCACTCCTTGATAGTCCTAGCTCCTACGAGCAGTACTTC. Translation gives CASSLLDSPSSYEQYF.

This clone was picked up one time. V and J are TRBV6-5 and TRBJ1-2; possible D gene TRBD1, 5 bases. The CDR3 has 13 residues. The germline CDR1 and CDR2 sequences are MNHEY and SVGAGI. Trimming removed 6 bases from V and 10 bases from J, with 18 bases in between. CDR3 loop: CASRALQQDDYTF. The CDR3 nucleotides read TGTGCCAGCAGAGCACTACAACAGGATGACTACACCTTC.

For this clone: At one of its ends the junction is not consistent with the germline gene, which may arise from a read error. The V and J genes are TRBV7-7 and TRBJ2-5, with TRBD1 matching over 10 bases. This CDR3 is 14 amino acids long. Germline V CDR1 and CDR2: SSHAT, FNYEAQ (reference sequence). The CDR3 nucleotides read TGTGCTAGCAGCTTGGGACAGGGGCAAGAGACCCAGTACTTC. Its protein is CASSLGQGQETQYF. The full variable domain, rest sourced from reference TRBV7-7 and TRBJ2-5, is GAGVSQSPRYKVTKRGQDVTLRCDPISSHATLYWYQQALGQGPEFLTYFNYEAQPDKSGLPSDRFSAERPEGSISTLTIQRTEQRDSAMYRCASSLGQGQETQYFGPGTRLLVL.

CDR3 residues: CASSLRGTGRKEAFF. The CDR3 DNA reads as TGTGCCAGCAGTTTACGTGGGACAGGGAGAAAAGAAGCTTTCTTT. The chain uses TRBV6-5 and TRBJ1-1, with 9 bases fitting TRBD1. CDR1 and CDR2 (germline): MNHEY, SVGAGI. The CDR3 runs to 15 residues. After removal of 4 bases from V and 8 bases from J, the junction contained 11 bases not matched to a gene.

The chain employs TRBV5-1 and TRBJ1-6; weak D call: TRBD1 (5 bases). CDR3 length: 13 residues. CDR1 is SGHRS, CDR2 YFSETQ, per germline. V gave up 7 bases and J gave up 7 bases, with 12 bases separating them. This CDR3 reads CASRTGENSPLHF. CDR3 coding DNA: TGCGCCAGCCGGACGGGGGAAAATTCACCCCTCCACTTT.

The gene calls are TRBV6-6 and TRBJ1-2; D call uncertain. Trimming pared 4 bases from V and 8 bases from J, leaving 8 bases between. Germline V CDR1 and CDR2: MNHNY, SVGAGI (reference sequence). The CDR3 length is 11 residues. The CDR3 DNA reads TGTGCCAGCAGTTTTGGAGTGGGCTACACCTTC. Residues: CASSFGVGYTF.

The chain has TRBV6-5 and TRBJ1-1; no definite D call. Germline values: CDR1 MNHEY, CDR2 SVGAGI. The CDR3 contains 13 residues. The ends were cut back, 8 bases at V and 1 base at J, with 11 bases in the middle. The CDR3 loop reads CASLHRGNTEAFF. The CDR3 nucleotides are TGTGCCAGCTTGCACCGAGGGAACACTGAAGCTTTCTTT.